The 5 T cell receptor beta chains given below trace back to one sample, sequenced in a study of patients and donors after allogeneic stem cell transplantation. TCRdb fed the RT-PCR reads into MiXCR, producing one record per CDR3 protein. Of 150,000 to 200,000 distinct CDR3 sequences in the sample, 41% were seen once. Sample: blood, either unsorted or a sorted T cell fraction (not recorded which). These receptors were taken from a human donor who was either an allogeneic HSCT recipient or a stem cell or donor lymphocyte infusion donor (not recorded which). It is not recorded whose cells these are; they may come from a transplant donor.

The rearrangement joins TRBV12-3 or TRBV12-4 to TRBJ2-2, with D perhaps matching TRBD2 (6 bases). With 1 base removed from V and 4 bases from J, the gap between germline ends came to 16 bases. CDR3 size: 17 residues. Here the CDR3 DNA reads TGTGCCAGCAGTTTAGGCCAGGCTAGCGAAATCACCGGGGAGCTGTTTTTT. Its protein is CASSLGQASEITGELFF.

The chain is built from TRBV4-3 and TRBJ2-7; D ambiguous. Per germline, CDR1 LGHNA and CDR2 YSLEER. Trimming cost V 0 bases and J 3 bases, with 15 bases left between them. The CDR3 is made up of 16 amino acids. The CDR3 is CASSQEIGRRNYEQYF. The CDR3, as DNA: TGCGCCAGCAGCCAAGAAATCGGCAGGAGAAACTACGAGCAGTACTTC.

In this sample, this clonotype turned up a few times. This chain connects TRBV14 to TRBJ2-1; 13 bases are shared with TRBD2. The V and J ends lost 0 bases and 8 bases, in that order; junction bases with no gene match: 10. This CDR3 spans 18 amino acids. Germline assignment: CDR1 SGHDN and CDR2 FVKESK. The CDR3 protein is CASSQEGLAGVIGDEQFF. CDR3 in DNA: TGTGCCAGCAGCCAAGAAGGACTAGCGGGAGTGATAGGGGATGAGCAGTTCTTC.

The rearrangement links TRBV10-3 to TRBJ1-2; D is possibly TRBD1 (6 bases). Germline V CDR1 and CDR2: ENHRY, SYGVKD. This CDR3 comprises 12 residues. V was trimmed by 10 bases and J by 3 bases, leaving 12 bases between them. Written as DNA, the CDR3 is TGTGCCAACTACAGGGAGGACTATGGCTACACCTTC. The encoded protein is CANYREDYGYTF.

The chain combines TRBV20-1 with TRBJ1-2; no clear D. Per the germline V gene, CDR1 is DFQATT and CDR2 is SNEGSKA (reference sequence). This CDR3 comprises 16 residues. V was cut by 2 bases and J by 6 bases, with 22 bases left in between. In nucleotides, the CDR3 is TGCAGTGCTAGACCTCTTGAAGGGAAGGGTTCCCATGGCTACACCTTC. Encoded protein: CSARPLEGKGSHGYTF.